One and the same sample provided the 14 T cell receptor beta chains below, sequenced in a study of CD8 T cells in Susac syndrome. Random-hexamer reverse transcription was applied to about 0.45 to 1 ug RNA. TCRdb re-called the immunoSEQ multiplex PCR reads with MiXCR, one entry per CDR3 protein. The table lists roughly 80,000 distinct CDR3 sequences, around 94% of them singletons, with about 0.25% in the top ten. The sequenced sample was CD8+ T cells from PBMCs. These receptors were taken from a human donor in good health.

The chain couples TRBV4-1 to TRBJ1-1; TRBD1 matches at 8 bases. Trimming at V came to 1 base and at J to 6 bases, leaving 4 bases not matched to a gene. CDR1 MGHRA and CDR2 YSYEKL come from the germline V gene. This CDR3 spans 14 amino acids. This CDR3 is CASSQAQGAAEAFF. As DNA, the CDR3 is TGCGCCAGCAGCCAAGCCCAGGGGGCAGCTGAAGCTTTCTTT.

This clonotype has a single count. The rearrangement joins TRBV6-9 to TRBJ2-3; no definite D call. The germline V and J ends were trimmed by 1 base and 6 bases, with 2 bases remaining between them. The V gene's germline CDR1 is MNHGY and CDR2 SVAAGI. There are 11 residues in the CDR3. The CDR3 region is CASSYWDTQYF. The CDR3 DNA reads TGTGCCAGCAGTTATTGGGATACGCAGTATTTT.

V usage is TRBV5-1 and J usage is TRBJ1-1, with D possibly being TRBD1 (5 bases). V was clipped by 0 bases and J by 6 bases, with 12 bases between them. This CDR3 region has 14 residues. Germline assignment: CDR1 SGHRS and CDR2 YFSETQ. CDR3 protein: CASSLAPGDAEAFF. The CDR3 region has the DNA TGCGCCAGCAGCTTGGCCCCGGGGGACGCTGAAGCTTTCTTT.

The chain employs TRBV9 and TRBJ1-1, with a possible D match to TRBD1 (5 bases). The length of the CDR3 is 11 residues. Germline V gene sequence: CDR1 SGDLS, CDR2 YYNGEE. V was cut by 3 bases and J by 8 bases, with 8 bases left in between. The CDR3 sequence: CASSEGLEAFF. CDR3 DNA sequence: TGTGCCAGCAGCGAGGGACTGGAAGCTTTCTTT.

V gene TRBV24-1 combines with J gene TRBJ2-1; 14 nucleotides match TRBD2. CDR1 is KGHDR and CDR2 is SFDVKD in the germline V gene. This CDR3 has 13 amino acids. V trimming: 9 bases; J trimming: 7 bases; junction bases outside the gene matches: 1. CDR3 sequence (DNA): TGTGCCACCGGGACTAGCGGGAGAAATGAGCAGTTCTTC. This sequence encodes CATGTSGRNEQFF.

The V and J genes are TRBV12-3 or TRBV12-4 and TRBJ2-7, with D perhaps matching TRBD1 (6 bases). V lost 4 bases and J 0 bases, leaving 10 bases between the germline ends. This CDR3 spans 14 amino acids. CDR3 DNA sequence: TGTGCCAGCAGTTACGGACAGTTCTCCTACGAGCAGTACTTC. It translates to CASSYGQFSYEQYF.

The chain links TRBV20-1 to TRBJ1-2; D uncertain. The ends were cut back, 0 bases at V and 5 bases at J, with 4 bases in the middle. This CDR3 is 11 amino acids long. The germline CDR1 and CDR2 sequences are DFQATT and SNEGSKA (reference sequence). CDR3 loop: CSARDLYGYTF. In DNA form, the CDR3 reads TGCAGTGCTAGAGATCTGTATGGCTACACCTTC.

The chain links TRBV29-1 to TRBJ2-1, with D maybe TRBD2 (7 bases). Germline values: CDR1 SQVTM, CDR2 ANQGSEA. The V and J ends lost 7 bases and 3 bases respectively, with 16 bases between them. This CDR3 has 14 amino acids. The CDR3 loop is CSAEGGGYYNEQFF. The CDR3 DNA follows: TGCAGCGCTGAGGGAGGGGGGTACTACAATGAGCAGTTCTTC.

J is TRBJ1-5 and V is TRBV27; 8 bases agree with TRBD1. Germline CDR1 and CDR2: MNHEY and SMNVEV (reference sequence). The V and J ends lost 6 bases and 2 bases, in that order; junction bases with no gene match: 3. The CDR3 is 14 amino acids. The CDR3 is CASRDRGGNQPQHF. CDR3 nucleotide sequence: TGTGCCAGCAGAGACAGGGGTGGCAATCAGCCCCAGCATTTT.

This chain connects TRBV15 to TRBJ2-1; TRBD2 matches 7 bases. From germline, CDR1 is LNHNV and CDR2 YYDKDF (reference sequence). V lost 4 bases, J lost 2 bases, and 5 bases stayed unmatched. This CDR3 spans 15 amino acids. The CDR3 protein is CATSNSGSPYNEQFF. Written as DNA, the CDR3 is TGTGCCACCAGCAATAGCGGGTCACCCTACAATGAGCAGTTCTTC.

This chain uses TRBV4-1 with TRBJ2-7; 8 bases match TRBD1. There are 15 residues in the CDR3. The trim removed 1 base at V and 1 base at J, leaving 3 bases unmatched. Germline CDR1 reads MGHRA; CDR2 reads YSYEKL. CDR3 region: CASSQGTGPSYEQYV. CDR3 nucleotides: TGCGCCAGCAGCCAAGGGACAGGGCCATCCTACGAGCAGTACGTC.

The V gene is TRBV4-1, the J gene TRBJ2-7, with no clear D. Germline assignment: CDR1 MGHRA and CDR2 YSYEKL. Deletions cut 4 bases from V and 1 base from J, with 11 bases between. The CDR3 loop spans 14 amino acids. The CDR3 loop is CASSPVDGSYEQYF. The CDR3 DNA follows: TGCGCCAGCAGCCCGGTGGACGGTTCCTACGAGCAGTACTTC.

The genes are TRBV13 and TRBJ2-1, with TRBD2 matching over 7 bases. Trimming took 7 bases from V and 7 from J; bases not matched to a gene: 7. The CDR3 consists of 13 residues. Germline lookup yields CDR1 PRHDT and CDR2 FYEKMQ (reference sequence). The CDR3 coding sequence is TGTGCCAGCAAGGAAGCGGGGCGGAATGAGCAGTTCTTC. This codes for CASKEAGRNEQFF.

The rearrangement joins TRBV7-6 to TRBJ1-5; D is ambiguous. This CDR3 has 14 amino acids. Germline-derived CDR1 and CDR2 are SGHVS and FNYEAQ. V was cut by 1 base and J by 3 bases, with 7 bases left in between. The CDR3 sequence is CASSLEADNQPQHF. CDR3 coding DNA: TGTGCCAGCAGCTTAGAAGCAGACAATCAGCCCCAGCATTTT.